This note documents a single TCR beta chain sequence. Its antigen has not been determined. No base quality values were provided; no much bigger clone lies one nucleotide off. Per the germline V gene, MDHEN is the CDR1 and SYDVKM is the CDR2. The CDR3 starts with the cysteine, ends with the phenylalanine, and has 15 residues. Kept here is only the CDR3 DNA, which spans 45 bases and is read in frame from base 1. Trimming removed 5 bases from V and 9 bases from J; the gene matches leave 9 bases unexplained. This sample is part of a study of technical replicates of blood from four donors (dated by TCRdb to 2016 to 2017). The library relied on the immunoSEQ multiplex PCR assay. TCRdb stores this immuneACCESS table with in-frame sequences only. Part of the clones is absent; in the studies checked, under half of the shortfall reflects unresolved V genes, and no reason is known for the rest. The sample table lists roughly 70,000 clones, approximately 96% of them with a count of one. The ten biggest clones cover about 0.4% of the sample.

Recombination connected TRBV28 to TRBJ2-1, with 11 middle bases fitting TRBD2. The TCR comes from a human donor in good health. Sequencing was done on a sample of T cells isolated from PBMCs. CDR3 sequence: CASSLTSGSVGEQFF. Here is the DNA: TGTGCCAGCAGTCTCACTAGCGGGAGTGTCGGTGAGCAGTTCTTC.